The rows below give T cell receptor beta chains drawn from one sample of a study of T cell therapy after organ transplantation. Generated by immunoSEQ multiplex PCR, the TCRdb table keeps only in-frame clones and is missing some. The sample holds some 17,000 clones; 85% are singletons and the top ten take around a third. These receptors' targets are unknown. Material: CD8+ T cells from blood, obtained after autologous CMV-specific T cell therapy. The receptors derive from a human patient who had received a solid organ transplant and had CMV disease. T cells may partly derive from the graft donor. CDR3s include the opening cysteine and the closing phenylalanine or tryptophan. The order of the fields is clone size, J gene, D gene, V gene, CDR3 DNA, CDR3 protein. The D gene is left open where the match is weak. Not all rows give a size; the values are once, few, many and, for expanded clones, a class.

size: -; J: TRBJ2-1; D: -; V: TRBV19; DNA: TGTGCCAGTAGTATTGACCCAGGGATGTACAATGAGCAGTTCTTC; CDR3: CASSIDPGMYNEQFF
size: -; J: TRBJ2-1; D: -; V: TRBV4-1; DNA: TGCGCCAGCAGCCAAGGGGCTGAAGCGACTTTTCTCTACAATGAGCAGTTCTTC; CDR3: CASSQGAEATFLYNEQFF
size: -; J: TRBJ1-3; D: -; V: TRBV29-1; DNA: TGCAGCGTTGAAGATCCGGGGGTCCCTGGAAACACCATATATTTT; CDR3: CSVEDPGVPGNTIYF
size: many; J: TRBJ2-7; D: -; V: TRBV5-8; DNA: TGTGCCAGCAGCTTGATAGGGAGTAGCGACGAGCAGTACTTC; CDR3: CASSLIGSSDEQYF
size: -; J: TRBJ2-7; D: TRBD1; V: TRBV7-6; DNA: TGTGCCAGCAGCCAATCAGGGGGATCCGACGAGCAGTACTTC; CDR3: CASSQSGGSDEQYF
size: -; J: TRBJ1-5; D: -; V: TRBV6-1; DNA: TGTGCCAGCAGTGAAGGGCTTAGCAATCAGCCCCAGCATTTT; CDR3: CASSEGLSNQPQHF
size: -; J: TRBJ2-7; D: -; V: TRBV6-6; DNA: TGTGCCAGCAAGGCCGCAGGAGGACCCGAGCAGTACTTC; CDR3: CASKAAGGPEQYF
size: -; J: TRBJ2-7; D: -; V: TRBV27; DNA: TGTGCCAGCAGTTATACAACAGGGTACGAGCAGTACTTC; CDR3: CASSYTTGYEQYF
size: -; J: TRBJ2-2; D: -; V: TRBV6-5; DNA: TGTGCCAGCAGTTACTCGAAGAACACCGGGGAGCTGTTTTTT; CDR3: CASSYSKNTGELFF
size: -; J: TRBJ1-2; D: TRBD1; V: TRBV27; DNA: TGTGCCAGCAGCGAGGACAGGGGGCTTGGCTACACCTTC; CDR3: CASSEDRGLGYTF
size: -; J: TRBJ2-1; D: -; V: TRBV11-3; DNA: TGTGCCAGCAGCCCCGCCGGGACGAATACCCTTCCAGCTCTAAATGAGCAGTTCTTC; CDR3: CASSPAGTNTLPALNEQFF
size: -; J: TRBJ1-2; D: TRBD1; V: TRBV7-9; DNA: TGTGCCAGCAGCTCCATGACAGGGGCCTATGGCTACACCTTC; CDR3: CASSSMTGAYGYTF
size: -; J: TRBJ1-1; D: -; V: TRBV4-2; DNA: TGTGCCAGCAGCCCGGGACGGGTGAACACTGAAGCTTTCTTT; CDR3: CASSPGRVNTEAFF
size: -; J: TRBJ2-3; D: TRBD1; V: TRBV5-1; DNA: TGCGCCAGCAGCCCTGGACAGGGGCAGGCAGATACGCAGTATTTT; CDR3: CASSPGQGQADTQYF
size: once; J: TRBJ1-3; D: TRBD1; V: TRBV6-5; DNA: TGTGCCAGCAGTTACATGGGACAGGGGGCAAACACCATATATTTT; CDR3: CASSYMGQGANTIYF
size: -; J: TRBJ1-2; D: -; V: TRBV29-1; DNA: TGCAGCGTCCGCGGGTCACGCTATGGCTACACCTTC; CDR3: CSVRGSRYGYTF
size: -; J: TRBJ2-3; D: TRBD2; V: TRBV11-2; DNA: TGTGCCAGCAGCGCCGGGGGGAGGGTCGGCACAGATACGCAGTATTTT; CDR3: CASSAGGRVGTDTQYF